The clone carrying this T cell receptor beta chain showed up many times. As yet, its antigen is unknown. The unsorted libraries were made from 2 million PBMCs kept at -80 C. TCRdb reprocessed the 5' RACE reads with MiXCR, giving one entry per CDR3 protein. This table has under 90,000 distinct CDR3 sequences, around a tenth appearing once. This entry is derived from a study of neurological immune-mediated disorders. Study-level findings and limits: Expansion of TCR clones was greatest in HTLV-1-associated myelopathy and smallest in multiple sclerosis, where it fell below that of healthy controls.

This clonotype originated in a man aged 40-49 years in good health. Sequenced: PBMCs.

CDR3 coding DNA: TGTGCCAGCAGTTTTAATACCGGGGAGCAGTACTTC. Translating it yields CASSFNTGEQYF. The chain is built from TRBV11-1 and TRBJ2-7; D not resolved. Germline V lookup: CDR1 SGHAT, CDR2 FQDESV (reference sequence). CDR3 size: 12 residues. Trimming stripped 6 bases from V and 7 bases from J, with 13 bases between.